The present T cell receptor beta chain was sequenced within a study of early T cells in non-severe SARS-CoV-2 infection. Individual cDNA molecules were tagged with unique molecular identifiers, the study reported. TCRdb processed the 5' RACE reads anew with MiXCR; each CDR3 protein has one entry. Of fewer than 80,000 distinct CDR3 sequences listed, roughly 4.9% are singletons. Trimming removed 5 bases from V and 0 bases from J; junction bases left unmatched: 2. The CDR3 loop spans 14 amino acids. Germline V lookup: CDR1 DFQATT, CDR2 SNEGSKA (reference sequence). This clonotype was picked up a small number of times.

The source of this sequence is an adult who was a healthcare worker with PCR-confirmed SARS-CoV-2 infection or an uninfected control (not recorded which). The donor label of this sample is uncertain. The sample in question was whole blood, obtained at baseline. V gene TRBV20-1 combines with J gene TRBJ2-1, with 9 positions matching TRBD1. The chain's CDR3 is CSADRGSSYNEQFF. The CDR3 coding sequence is TGCAGTGCTGACAGGGGGAGCTCCTACAATGAGCAGTTCTTC.